Here is one TCR beta chain with its context. The data derive from a study of OX40 agonist ivuxolimab in advanced cancers. Sequencing used immunoSEQ multiplex PCR; TCRdb keeps in-frame clones, though not all of them. The table lists roughly 75,000 clones, about 93% of them singletons. This specimen consisted of CD4+ or CD8+ T cells sorted from blood, obtained in a trial of the OX40 agonist ivuxolimab. This clonotype was obtained from an adult with an advanced solid tumor such as melanoma, head and neck, liver or kidney cancer.

CDR3 loop: CASSPRDRGVYNEQFF. DNA of the CDR3: TGTGCCAGCTCACCGAGGGACAGAGGGGTATACAATGAGCAGTTCTTC. This chain joins TRBV18 and TRBJ2-1, with 7 bases lining up with TRBD1. From germline, CDR1 is KGHSH and CDR2 LQKENI. Trimming at V came to 3 bases and at J to 4 bases, leaving 9 bases not matched to a gene. The CDR3 contains 16 residues.